The TCR beta chain under discussion was sequenced for a study of human T cells and chemical hapten exposure. Across the whole study: The cohort included alopecia areata under or over 50% scalp, totalis and universalis.

Points from the study as a whole: While controls formed fewer of them, expanded TCRs formed significantly more large CDR3 similarity clusters.

TCRdb called the RACE reads again in MiXCR, with one record for every CDR3 protein. Of just over 80,000 distinct CDR3 sequences in the sample, about 11% were seen once. Time point given: patch test 1, 2 weeks after DPC sensitization. Treatment reported: therapeutic diphenylcyclopropenone sensitization with weekly scalp DPC. Suited to DPC and affected by alopecia, the donors ranged from 18 to 70 years old. Whole blood that had not been fractionated was the source of extracted total RNA. This clonotype was recorded at least ten times. No antigen is known for it. The sample in question was whole blood, obtained in connection with sensitization to the hapten diphenylcyclopropenone (DPC). The TCR was taken from a woman in her forties or fifties with alopecia areata. Some clones in this sample may be carry-over from other donors' samples.

The CDR3: CATSPARGTDTQYF. As DNA, the CDR3 is TGTGCCACCAGCCCGGCGCGGGGAACAGATACGCAGTATTTT. The chain links TRBV24-1 to TRBJ2-3; possibly TRBD2 for D (6 bases). Germline V gene data show CDR1 as KGHDR and CDR2 as SFDVKD. This CDR3 comprises 14 residues. The V end lost 7 bases, the J end lost 3 bases, and 13 bases lay between the germline ends.